This T cell receptor (beta chain) was observed in a study of T-cell reconstitution after alpha-beta-depleted transplantation in children. Unique molecular identifiers tagged the TCRbeta library. TCRdb reanalysed the PCR reads using MiXCR and keeps one entry per CDR3 protein. Of around 580,000 distinct CDR3 sequences listed, roughly 30% are singletons. In this sample, this clonotype turned up a few times. The CDR3 is made up of 13 amino acids. CDR1 and CDR2 from the germline V gene are ENHRY and SYGVKD. Trimming took off 7 bases at V and 5 bases at J, with 12 bases between the two ends. This clonotype originated in a boy in the first two years of life with Wiskott-Aldrich syndrome, due to receive a stem cell transplant. This specimen consisted of PBMCs, obtained before TCRalphabeta/CD19-depleted stem cell transplant. The chain joins TRBV10-3 to TRBJ2-1; D might be TRBD1 (5 bases). The CDR3 loop reads CAITHPGNNEQFF. The CDR3 coding sequence is TGTGCCATCACTCACCCAGGGAACAATGAGCAGTTCTTC.